This T cell receptor (beta chain) was obtained from a study of early stage breast cancer tumors. Study-wide background: ER+/PR+/HER2- status applied to about 70% of the 16 invasive breast tumors. Each sample averaged approximately 9.6-fold read coverage. Findings of the study overall: Most shared enriched TCRB sequences were commonly generated ones.

About 18-50 mg of tumor tissue was diced per sample. Germline V gives CDR1 MNHNS, CDR2 SASEGT. Trimming removed 7 bases at V and 4 bases at J, with 14 bases between. This CDR3 spans 14 amino acids. Points on this clone: Its target is unknown.

Using immunoSEQ multiplex PCR, the repertoire was profiled, and TCRdb retains in-frame clones only, with some absent. The sample carries approximately 7,400 clones, 62% recorded once. This sequence was found in a person aged 70 to 85 with breast cancer. The specimen was breast tumor tissue. This chain connects TRBV6-1 to TRBJ1-5, with D possibly matching TRBD1 (6 bases). The CDR3 is CASIRDNTNQPQHF. CDR3 bases: TGTGCCAGCATTAGGGACAATACGAATCAGCCCCAGCATTTT.